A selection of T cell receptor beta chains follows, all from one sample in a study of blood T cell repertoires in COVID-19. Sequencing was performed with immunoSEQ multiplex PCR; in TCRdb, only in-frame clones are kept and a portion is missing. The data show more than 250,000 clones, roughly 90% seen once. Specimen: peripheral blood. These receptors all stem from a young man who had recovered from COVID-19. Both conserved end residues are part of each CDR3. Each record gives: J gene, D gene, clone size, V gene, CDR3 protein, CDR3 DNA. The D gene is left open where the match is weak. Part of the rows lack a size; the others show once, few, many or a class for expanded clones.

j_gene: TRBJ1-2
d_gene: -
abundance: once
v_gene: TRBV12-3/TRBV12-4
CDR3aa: CASSLNYGYTF
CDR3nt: TGTGCCAGCAGCTTGAACTATGGCTACACCTTC

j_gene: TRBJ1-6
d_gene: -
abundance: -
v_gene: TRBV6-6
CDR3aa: CASSYQQGLGSPLHF
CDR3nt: TGTGCCAGCAGTTACCAACAGGGTTTGGGTTCACCCCTCCACTTT

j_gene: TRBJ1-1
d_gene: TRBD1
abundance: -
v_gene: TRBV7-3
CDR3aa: CASSRWTGPNTEAFF
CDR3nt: TGTGCCAGCAGCCGTTGGACAGGGCCGAACACTGAAGCTTTCTTT

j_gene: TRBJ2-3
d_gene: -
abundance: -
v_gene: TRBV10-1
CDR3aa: CASSEGGSRTDTQYF
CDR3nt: TGCGCCAGCAGTGAGGGAGGGAGTCGCACAGATACGCAGTATTTT

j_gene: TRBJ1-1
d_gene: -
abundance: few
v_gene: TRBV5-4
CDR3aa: CASSFGANTEAFF
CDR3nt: TGTGCCAGCAGCTTTGGGGCGAACACTGAAGCTTTCTTT

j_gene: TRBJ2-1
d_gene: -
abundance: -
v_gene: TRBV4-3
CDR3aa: CASSQVGAGNNEQFF
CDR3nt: TGCGCCAGCAGCCAAGTAGGGGCAGGGAACAATGAGCAGTTCTTC

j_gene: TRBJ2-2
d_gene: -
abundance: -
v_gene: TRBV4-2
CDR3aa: CASGTGGELFF
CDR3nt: TGTGCCAGCGGGACTGGGGGGGAGCTGTTTTTT

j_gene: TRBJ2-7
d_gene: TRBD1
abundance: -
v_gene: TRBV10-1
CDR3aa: CASSGPLFRDRFYEQYF
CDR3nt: TGCGCCAGCAGTGGCCCTCTGTTCCGGGACAGGTTTTACGAGCAGTACTTC

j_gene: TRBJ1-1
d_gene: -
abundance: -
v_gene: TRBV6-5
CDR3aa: CATLPSSGTEAFF
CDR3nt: TGTGCCACCCTACCCTCTTCCGGCACTGAAGCTTTCTTT

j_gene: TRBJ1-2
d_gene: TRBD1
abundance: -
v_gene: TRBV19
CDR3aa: CASRAGDSANYGYTF
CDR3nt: TGTGCCAGTAGAGCTGGGGACAGTGCTAACTATGGCTACACCTTC

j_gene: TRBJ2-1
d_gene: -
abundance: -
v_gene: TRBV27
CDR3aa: CASSPKTTMVHEQFF
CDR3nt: TGTGCCAGCAGTCCCAAAACTACCATGGTACATGAGCAGTTCTTC

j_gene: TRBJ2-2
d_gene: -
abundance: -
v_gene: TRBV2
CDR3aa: CASTTGFTGELFF
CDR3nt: TGTGCCAGTACTACAGGGTTCACCGGGGAGCTGTTTTTT

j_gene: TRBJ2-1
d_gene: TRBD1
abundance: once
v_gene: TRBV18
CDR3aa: CASSQDRGYNEQFF
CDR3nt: TGTGCCAGCTCACAGGACAGGGGATACAATGAGCAGTTCTTC

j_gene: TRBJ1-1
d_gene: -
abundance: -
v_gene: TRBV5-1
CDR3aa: CASTGLLRDTEAFF
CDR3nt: TGCGCCAGCACGGGACTTCTCCGGGACACTGAAGCTTTCTTT

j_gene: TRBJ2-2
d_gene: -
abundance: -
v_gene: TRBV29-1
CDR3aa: CSVESRRHGGTPGELFF
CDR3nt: TGCAGCGTTGAAAGTAGGCGCCACGGAGGAACCCCCGGGGAGCTGTTTTTT

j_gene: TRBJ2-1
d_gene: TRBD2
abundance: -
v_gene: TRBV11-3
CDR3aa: CASSRGGSGSYNEQFF
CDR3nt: TGTGCCAGCAGCCGGGGAGGGTCTGGCTCCTACAATGAGCAGTTCTTC

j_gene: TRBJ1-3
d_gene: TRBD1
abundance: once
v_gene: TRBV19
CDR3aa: CASSMDRGFSGNTIYF
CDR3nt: TGTGCCAGTAGTATGGACAGGGGGTTCTCTGGAAACACCATATATTTT

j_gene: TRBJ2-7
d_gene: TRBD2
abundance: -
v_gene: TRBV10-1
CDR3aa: CATGTSGTYEQYF
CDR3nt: TGCGCCACCGGGACTAGCGGCACCTACGAGCAGTACTTC

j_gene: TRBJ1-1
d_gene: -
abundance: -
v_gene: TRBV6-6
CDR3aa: CASSYGTGNTEAFF
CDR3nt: TGTGCCAGCAGTTACGGCACGGGGAACACTGAAGCTTTCTTT

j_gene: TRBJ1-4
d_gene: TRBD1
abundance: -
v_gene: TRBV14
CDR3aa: CASSQVDRVDEKLFF
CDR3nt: TGTGCCAGCAGCCAAGTAGACAGGGTGGATGAAAAACTGTTTTTT

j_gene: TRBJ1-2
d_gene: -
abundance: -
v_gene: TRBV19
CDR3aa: CASSTSGPSFHGYTF
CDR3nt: TGTGCCAGTAGTACCAGCGGGCCCTCCTTCCATGGCTACACCTTC

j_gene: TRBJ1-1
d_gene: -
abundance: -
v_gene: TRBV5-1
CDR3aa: CASSNRPQGIVGEAFF
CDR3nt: TGCGCCAGCAGCAATAGACCACAGGGTATCGTGGGTGAAGCTTTCTTT

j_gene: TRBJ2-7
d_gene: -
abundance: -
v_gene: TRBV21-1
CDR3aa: CASSLPGQGEQYF
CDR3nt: TGTGCCAGCAGCCTGCCGGGACAGGGGGAGCAGTACTTC

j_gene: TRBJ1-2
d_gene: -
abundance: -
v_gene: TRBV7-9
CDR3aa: CASSPRGGGGYTF
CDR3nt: TGTGCCAGCAGCCCTCGTGGGGGGGGTGGCTACACCTTC

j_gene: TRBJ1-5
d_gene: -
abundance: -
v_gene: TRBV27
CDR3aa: CASSPGTPYSNQPQHF
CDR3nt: TGTGCCAGCAGTCCCGGGACACCTTATAGCAATCAGCCCCAGCATTTT

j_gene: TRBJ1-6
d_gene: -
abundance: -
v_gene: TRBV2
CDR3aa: CASRVGGANSPLHF
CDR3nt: TGTGCCAGCCGCGTGGGGGGGGCGAATTCACCCCTCCACTTT

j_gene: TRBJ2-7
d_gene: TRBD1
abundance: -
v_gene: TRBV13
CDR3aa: CASSLGTGGYEQYF
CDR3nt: TGTGCCAGCAGCTTAGGAACAGGGGGCTACGAGCAGTACTTC

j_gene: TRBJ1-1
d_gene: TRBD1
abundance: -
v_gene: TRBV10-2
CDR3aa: CASSEMQGAYTEAFF
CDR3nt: TGCGCCAGCAGTGAGATGCAGGGGGCTTACACTGAAGCTTTCTTT

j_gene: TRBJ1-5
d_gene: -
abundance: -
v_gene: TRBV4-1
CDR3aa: CASSQERESLGNQPQHF
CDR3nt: TGCGCCAGCAGCCAAGAACGAGAATCCCTTGGCAATCAGCCCCAGCATTTT

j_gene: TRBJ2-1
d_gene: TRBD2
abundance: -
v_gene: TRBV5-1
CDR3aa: CASSLGEGRDNEQFF
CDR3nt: TGCGCCAGCAGCCTCGGAGAGGGGAGGGACAATGAGCAGTTCTTC

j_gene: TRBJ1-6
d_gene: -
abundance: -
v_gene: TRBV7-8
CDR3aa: CASSPHRENNSPLHF
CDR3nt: TGTGCCAGCAGCCCCCACCGGGAAAATAATTCACCCCTCCACTTT

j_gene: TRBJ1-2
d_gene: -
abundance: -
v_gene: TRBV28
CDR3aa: CASQGGRYGYTF
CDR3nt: TGTGCCAGCCAGGGAGGGAGGTATGGCTACACCTTC

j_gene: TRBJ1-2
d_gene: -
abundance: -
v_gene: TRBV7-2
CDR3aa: CASSLDSVGGSGGYTF
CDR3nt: TGTGCCAGCAGCTTAGATTCGGTCGGGGGATCGGGTGGCTACACCTTC

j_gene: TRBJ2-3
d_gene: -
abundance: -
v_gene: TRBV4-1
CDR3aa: CASSQVFQGLATDTQYF
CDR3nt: TGCGCCAGCAGCCAAGTTTTCCAGGGACTTGCCACAGATACGCAGTATTTT

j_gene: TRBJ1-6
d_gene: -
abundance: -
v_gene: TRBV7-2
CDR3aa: CASSLASGPHSPLHF
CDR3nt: TGTGCCAGCAGCTTAGCATCAGGGCCGCATTCACCCCTCCACTTT

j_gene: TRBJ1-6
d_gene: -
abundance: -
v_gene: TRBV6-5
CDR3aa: CASSYGQGPNSPLHF
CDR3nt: TGTGCCAGCAGTTACGGCCAGGGCCCTAATTCACCCCTCCACTTT

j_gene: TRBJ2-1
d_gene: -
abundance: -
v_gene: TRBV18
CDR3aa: CASSPLDSVNGNEQFF
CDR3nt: TGTGCCAGCTCACCGTTGGACTCTGTAAACGGGAATGAGCAGTTCTTC

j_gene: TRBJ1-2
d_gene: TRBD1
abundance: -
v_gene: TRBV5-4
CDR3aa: CASSTGQGAFNYGYTF
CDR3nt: TGTGCCAGCAGCACAGGACAGGGGGCTTTTAACTATGGCTACACCTTC

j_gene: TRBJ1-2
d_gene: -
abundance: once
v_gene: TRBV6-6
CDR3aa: CASSLGANYGYTF
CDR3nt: TGTGCCAGCAGTTTGGGAGCGAACTATGGCTACACCTTC

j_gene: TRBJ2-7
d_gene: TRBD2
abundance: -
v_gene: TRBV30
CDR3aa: CAWSPFSGRREQYF
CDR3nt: TGTGCCTGGAGTCCCTTCAGCGGGAGACGCGAGCAGTACTTC

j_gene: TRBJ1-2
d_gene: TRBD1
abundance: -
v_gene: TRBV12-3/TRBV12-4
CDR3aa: CASSLGTGDGYTF
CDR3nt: TGTGCCAGCAGTTTAGGGACAGGGGATGGCTACACCTTC

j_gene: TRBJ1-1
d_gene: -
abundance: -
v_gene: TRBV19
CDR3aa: CASSISGLMNTEAFF
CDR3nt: TGTGCCAGTAGTATATCAGGGTTAATGAACACTGAAGCTTTCTTT

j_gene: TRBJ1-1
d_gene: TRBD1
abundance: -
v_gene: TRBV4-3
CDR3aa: CASSQDQGVDTEAFF
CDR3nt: TGCGCCAGCAGCCAAGATCAGGGGGTGGACACTGAAGCTTTCTTT

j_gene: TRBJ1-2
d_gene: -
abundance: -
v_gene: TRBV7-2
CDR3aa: CASSPWRGGGGYTF
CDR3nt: TGTGCCAGCAGCCCCTGGAGGGGCGGTGGCGGCTACACCTTC

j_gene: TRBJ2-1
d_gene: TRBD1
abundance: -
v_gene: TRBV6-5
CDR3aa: CASSRDRGNNEQFF
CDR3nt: TGTGCCAGCAGCCGGGACAGGGGAAACAATGAGCAGTTCTTC

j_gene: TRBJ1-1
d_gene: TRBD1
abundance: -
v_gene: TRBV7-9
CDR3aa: CASRSGQGNTEAFF
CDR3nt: TGTGCCAGCAGATCCGGACAGGGGAACACTGAAGCTTTCTTT

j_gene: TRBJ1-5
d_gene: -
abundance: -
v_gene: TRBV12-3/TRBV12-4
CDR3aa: CASRDTGNQPQHF
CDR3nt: TGTGCCAGCAGGGACACTGGCAATCAGCCCCAGCATTTT

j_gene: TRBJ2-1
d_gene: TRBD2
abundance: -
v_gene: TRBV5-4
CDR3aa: CASSRGLGGNEQFF
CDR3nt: TGTGCCAGCAGCAGGGGACTAGGGGGCAATGAGCAGTTCTTC

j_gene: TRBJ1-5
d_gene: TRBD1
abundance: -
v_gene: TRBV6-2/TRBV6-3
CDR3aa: CASSYGGDRDNQPQHF
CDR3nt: TGTGCCAGCAGTTACGGTGGGGACAGGGACAATCAGCCCCAGCATTTT

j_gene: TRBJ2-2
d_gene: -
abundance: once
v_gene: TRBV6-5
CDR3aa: CASSYGGVGTGELFF
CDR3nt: TGTGCCAGCAGTTACGGAGGAGTCGGCACCGGGGAGCTGTTTTTT

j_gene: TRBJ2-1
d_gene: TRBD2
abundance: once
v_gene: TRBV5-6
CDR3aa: CASSFKAGGSYNEQFF
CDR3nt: TGTGCCAGCAGCTTTAAAGCGGGAGGGTCCTACAATGAGCAGTTCTTC

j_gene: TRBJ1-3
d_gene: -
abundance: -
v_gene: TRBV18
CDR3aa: CASSPSEGGTGNTIYF
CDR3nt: TGTGCCAGCTCACCGTCGGAGGGGGGGACTGGAAACACCATATATTTT

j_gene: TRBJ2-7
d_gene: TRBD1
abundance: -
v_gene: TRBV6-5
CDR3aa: CASRLGQGTTEQYF
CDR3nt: TGTGCCAGCAGACTGGGACAGGGGACCACCGAGCAGTACTTC

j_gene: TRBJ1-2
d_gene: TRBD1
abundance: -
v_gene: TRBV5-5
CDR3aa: CASSLGFFDRANGYTF
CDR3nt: TGTGCCAGCAGCTTGGGGTTCTTTGACAGGGCGAATGGCTACACCTTC

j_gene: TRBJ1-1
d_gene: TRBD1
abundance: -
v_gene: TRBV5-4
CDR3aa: CASSWTGVYTEAFF
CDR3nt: TGTGCCAGCAGCTGGACAGGGGTTTACACTGAAGCTTTCTTT

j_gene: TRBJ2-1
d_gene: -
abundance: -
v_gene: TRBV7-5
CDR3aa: CARSQGLADYNEQFF
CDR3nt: TGTGCCAGAAGCCAGGGACTAGCGGACTACAATGAGCAGTTCTTC

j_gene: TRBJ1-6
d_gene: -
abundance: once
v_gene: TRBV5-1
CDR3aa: CASSPPRVGPLLNNSPLHF
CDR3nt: TGCGCCAGCAGCCCTCCGAGGGTAGGACCCCTTTTAAATAATTCACCCCTCCACTTT

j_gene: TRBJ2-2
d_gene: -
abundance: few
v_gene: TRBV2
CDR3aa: CAGCFFEGGELFF
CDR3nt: TGTGCCGGCTGCTTTTTCGAGGGCGGGGAGCTGTTTTTT

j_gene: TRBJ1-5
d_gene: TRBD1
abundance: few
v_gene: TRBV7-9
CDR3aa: CASSRQGALQPQHF
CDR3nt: TGTGCCAGCAGCAGACAGGGGGCTCTTCAGCCCCAGCATTTT

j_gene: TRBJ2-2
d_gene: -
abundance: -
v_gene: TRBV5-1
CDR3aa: CASSLMEVPNTGELFF
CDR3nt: TGCGCCAGCAGCTTGATGGAGGTACCGAACACCGGGGAGCTGTTTTTT